This TCR beta chain was obtained from a study of blood T cells in healthy people across ages. Study results and limitations: Higher diversity, along with more naive CD4+ cells, distinguished long-lived donors from aged donors. Roughly linear declines in TCR beta diversity per million T cells occurred with age.

This clonotype has more than one count but fewer than ten. Its antigen is not identified. Primers used in a second PCR of roughly 7 to 12 cycles were a sample-barcoded 5' primer and a J-beta primer mix. Every single cDNA molecule received a tag from a template-switch adaptor with 12 random nucleotides. No fewer than 2.5 million CDR3-containing paired-end reads came from each sample. In TCRdb, the 5' RACE reads were re-called with MiXCR into one record per CDR3 protein. The sample includes about 1.5 million distinct CDR3 sequences, 40% to 45% of them seen just once. Trimming took 0 bases from V and 0 from J, leaving 11 bases between them. The CDR3 has 16 residues. From germline, CDR1 is LGHNA and CDR2 YSLEER.

The sequenced material came from blood. The sequence came from a woman aged 18-29 years in good health. The chain is built from TRBV4-3 and TRBJ1-2, with D uncertain. CDR3 sequence reads: CASSQDSRVTNYGYTF. CDR3 DNA sequence: TGCGCCAGCAGCCAAGATAGCCGGGTTACTAACTATGGCTACACCTTC.